The 8 T cell receptor beta chains reported below all come from one sample, sequenced in a study of blood T cell repertoires in COVID-19. Profiled with immunoSEQ multiplex PCR; TCRdb holds only in-frame clones, not every one. The table has 80,000 to 100,000 clones, around 83% seen once. The sequenced material came from peripheral blood. These receptors originate from a woman older than 75 in a cohort sampled during active or convalescent COVID-19.

V is TRBV10-3 and J is TRBJ1-1, with 7 bases identical to TRBD1. This CDR3 comprises 16 residues. V lost 7 bases, J lost 3 bases, and 14 bases stayed unmatched. The germline V gene has CDR1 ENHRY and CDR2 SYGVKD. CDR3 region: CAITPAEKTGDTEAFF. In DNA, the CDR3 is TGTGCCATCACTCCAGCTGAAAAAACAGGGGACACTGAAGCTTTCTTT.

The V gene is TRBV5-1, the J gene TRBJ1-6, with D possibly being TRBD1 (6 bases). The CDR3 has 14 amino acids. The V end was cut by 0 bases, the J end by 9 bases, with 10 bases between. CDR1 is SGHRS, CDR2 YFSETQ, per germline. The CDR3 region is CASSLEGVGSPLHF. CDR3 DNA: TGCGCCAGCAGCTTGGAGGGGGTCGGTTCACCCCTCCACTTT. Full variable domain (remainder filled in from reference TRBV5-1 and TRBJ1-6): KAGVTQTPRYLIKTRGQQVTLSCSPISGHRSVSWYQQTPGQGLQFLFEYFSETQRNKGNFPGRFSGRQFSNSRSEMNVSTLELGDSALYLCASSLEGVGSPLHFGNGTRLTVT.

CDR3 amino acids: CSVSSGEQYF. CDR3 in DNA: TGCAGCGTTTCCTCGGGCGAGCAGTACTTC. This chain joins TRBV29-1 and TRBJ2-7; D uncertain. This CDR3 has 10 residues. CDR1 SQVTM and CDR2 ANQGSEA come from the germline V gene. Trimming removed 5 bases from V and 6 bases from J, with 8 bases in between.

V gene TRBV20-1 combines with J gene TRBJ2-1; TRBD2 matches 11 bases. Germline V lookup: CDR1 DFQATT, CDR2 SNEGSKA (reference sequence). The ends lost 6 bases at V and 10 bases at J; junction bases unmatched: 17. The CDR3 length is 16 residues. Here the CDR3 reads CSASQGGTSGGTEQFF. The CDR3 DNA reads TGCAGTGCCAGTCAGGGTGGGACTAGCGGTGGAACGGAGCAGTTCTTC.

This chain connects TRBV20-1 to TRBJ1-6; D ambiguous. CDR1 is DFQATT and CDR2 is SNEGSKA in the germline V gene (reference sequence). The CDR3 is 11 amino acids. Trimming removed 2 bases from V and 14 bases from J, with 10 bases in between. In nucleotides, the CDR3 is TGCAGTGCTAGATCCGGTCTGGCCCTCCACTTT. This codes for CSARSGLALHF.

V usage is TRBV12-3 or TRBV12-4 and J usage is TRBJ1-4; no clear D gene. The CDR3 is 11 amino acids. Trimming took 6 bases from V and 7 from J, leaving 6 bases between them. CDR3 nucleotides: TGTGCCAGCAGCTATCGTGAAAAACTGTTTTTT. This gives the protein CASSYREKLFF.

The chain carries TRBV6-5 and TRBJ1-2, with D hard to call. V was clipped by 6 bases and J by 3 bases, with 17 bases between them. The CDR3 extends over 15 amino acids. Germline CDR1 and CDR2: MNHEY and SVGAGI. The CDR3 loop reads CASRSTRRPHYGYTF. In DNA, the CDR3 is TGTGCCAGCAGATCCACTCGGAGGCCTCACTATGGCTACACCTTC.

This sequence joins TRBV28 and TRBJ2-7; 9 bases fit TRBD1. V lost 8 bases to trimming and J lost 5 bases; unmatched junction nucleotides: 13. The CDR3 extends over 15 amino acids. Germline V gene lookup returns CDR1 MDHEN and CDR2 SYDVKM. The DNA for the CDR3 is TGTGCCAGCGCCCCCTCACAGGGGGCTGTCGACGAGCAGTACGTC. Residues: CASAPSQGAVDEQYV.